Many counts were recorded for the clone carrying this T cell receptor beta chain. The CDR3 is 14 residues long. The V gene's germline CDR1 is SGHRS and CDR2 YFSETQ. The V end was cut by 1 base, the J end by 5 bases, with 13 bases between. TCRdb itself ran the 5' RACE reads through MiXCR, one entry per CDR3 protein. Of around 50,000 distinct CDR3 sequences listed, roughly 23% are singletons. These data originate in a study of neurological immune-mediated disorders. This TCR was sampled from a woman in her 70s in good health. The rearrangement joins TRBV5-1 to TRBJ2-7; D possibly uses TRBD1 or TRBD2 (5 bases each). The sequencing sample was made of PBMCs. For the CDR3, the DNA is TGCGCCAGCAGCTTGCTGGGGACGGATGACGAGCAGTACTTC. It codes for CASSLLGTDDEQYF.